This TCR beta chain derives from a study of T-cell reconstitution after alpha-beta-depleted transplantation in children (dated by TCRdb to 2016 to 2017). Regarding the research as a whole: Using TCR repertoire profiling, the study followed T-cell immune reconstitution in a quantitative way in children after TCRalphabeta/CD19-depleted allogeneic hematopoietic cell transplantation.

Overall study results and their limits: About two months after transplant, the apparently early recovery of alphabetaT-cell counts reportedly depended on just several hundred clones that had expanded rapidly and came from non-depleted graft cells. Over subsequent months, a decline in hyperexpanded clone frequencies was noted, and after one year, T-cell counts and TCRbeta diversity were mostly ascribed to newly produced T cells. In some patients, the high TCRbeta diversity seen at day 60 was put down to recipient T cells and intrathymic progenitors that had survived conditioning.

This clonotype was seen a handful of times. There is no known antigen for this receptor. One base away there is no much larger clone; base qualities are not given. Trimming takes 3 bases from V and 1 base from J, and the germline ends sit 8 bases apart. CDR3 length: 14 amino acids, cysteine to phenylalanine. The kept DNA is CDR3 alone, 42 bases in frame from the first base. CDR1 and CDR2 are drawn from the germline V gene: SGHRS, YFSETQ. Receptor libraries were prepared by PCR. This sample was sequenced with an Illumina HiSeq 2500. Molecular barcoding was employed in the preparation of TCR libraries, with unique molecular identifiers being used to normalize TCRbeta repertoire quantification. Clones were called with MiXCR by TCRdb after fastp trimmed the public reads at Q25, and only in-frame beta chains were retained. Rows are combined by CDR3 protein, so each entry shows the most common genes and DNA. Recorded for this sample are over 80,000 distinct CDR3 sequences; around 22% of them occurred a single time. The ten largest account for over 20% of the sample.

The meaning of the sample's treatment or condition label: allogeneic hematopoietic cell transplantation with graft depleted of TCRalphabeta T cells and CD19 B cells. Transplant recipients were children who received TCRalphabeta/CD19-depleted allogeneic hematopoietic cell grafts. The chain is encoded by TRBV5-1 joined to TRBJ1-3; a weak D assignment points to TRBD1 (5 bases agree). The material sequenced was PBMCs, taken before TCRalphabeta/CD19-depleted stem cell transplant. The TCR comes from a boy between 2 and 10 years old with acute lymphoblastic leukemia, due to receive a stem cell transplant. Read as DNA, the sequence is TGCGCCAGCAGCTCAGGGTTGTCTGGAAACACCATATATTTT. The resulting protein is CASSSGLSGNTIYF.